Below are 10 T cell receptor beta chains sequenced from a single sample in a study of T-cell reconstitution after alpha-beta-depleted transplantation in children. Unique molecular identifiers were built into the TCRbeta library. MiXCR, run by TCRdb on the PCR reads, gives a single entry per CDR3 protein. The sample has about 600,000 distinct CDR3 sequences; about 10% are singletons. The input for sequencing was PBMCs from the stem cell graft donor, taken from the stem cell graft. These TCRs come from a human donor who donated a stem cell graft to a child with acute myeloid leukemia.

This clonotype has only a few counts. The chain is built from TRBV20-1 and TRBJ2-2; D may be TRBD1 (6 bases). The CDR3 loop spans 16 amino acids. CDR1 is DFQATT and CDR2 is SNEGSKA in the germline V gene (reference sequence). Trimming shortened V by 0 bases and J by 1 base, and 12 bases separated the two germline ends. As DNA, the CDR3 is TGCAGTGCTAGAGATCCCGGACAGATGAACACCGGGGAGCTGTTTTTT. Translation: CSARDPGQMNTGELFF.

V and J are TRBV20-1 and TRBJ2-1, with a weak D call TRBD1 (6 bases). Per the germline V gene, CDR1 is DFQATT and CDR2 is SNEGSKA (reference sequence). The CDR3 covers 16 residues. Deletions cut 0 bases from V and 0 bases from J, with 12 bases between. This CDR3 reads CSARDQGQSSYNEQFF. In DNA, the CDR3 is TGCAGTGCTAGAGATCAGGGGCAGAGCTCCTACAATGAGCAGTTCTTC.

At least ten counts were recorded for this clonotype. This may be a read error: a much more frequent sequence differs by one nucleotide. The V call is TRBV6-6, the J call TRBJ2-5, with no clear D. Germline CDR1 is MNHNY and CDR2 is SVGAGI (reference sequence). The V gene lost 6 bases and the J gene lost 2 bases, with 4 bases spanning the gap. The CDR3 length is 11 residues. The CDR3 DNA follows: TGTGCCAGCAGCGAACAAGAGACCCAGTACTTC. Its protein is CASSEQETQYF.

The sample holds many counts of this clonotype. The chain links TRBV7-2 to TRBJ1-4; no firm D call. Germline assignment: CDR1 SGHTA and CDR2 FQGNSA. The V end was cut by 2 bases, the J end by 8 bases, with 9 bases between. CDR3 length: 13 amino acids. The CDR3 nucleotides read TGTGCCAGCAGCTTATTGTCTGGGGAAAAACTGTTTTTT. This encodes CASSLLSGEKLFF.

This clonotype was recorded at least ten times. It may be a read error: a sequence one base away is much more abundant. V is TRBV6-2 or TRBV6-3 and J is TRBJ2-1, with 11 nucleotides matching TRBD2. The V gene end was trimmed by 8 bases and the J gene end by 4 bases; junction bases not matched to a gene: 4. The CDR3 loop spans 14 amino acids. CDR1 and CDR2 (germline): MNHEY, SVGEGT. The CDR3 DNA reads TGTGCCAGCGGGGGACTAGCGGATTACAATGAGCAGTTCTTC. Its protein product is CASGGLADYNEQFF.

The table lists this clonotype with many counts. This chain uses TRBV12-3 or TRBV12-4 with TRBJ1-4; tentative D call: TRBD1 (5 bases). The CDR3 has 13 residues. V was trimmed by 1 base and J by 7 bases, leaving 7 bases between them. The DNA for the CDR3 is TGTGCCAGCAGTTTAGGGACACCTGAAAAACTGTTTTTT. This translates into CASSLGTPEKLFF.

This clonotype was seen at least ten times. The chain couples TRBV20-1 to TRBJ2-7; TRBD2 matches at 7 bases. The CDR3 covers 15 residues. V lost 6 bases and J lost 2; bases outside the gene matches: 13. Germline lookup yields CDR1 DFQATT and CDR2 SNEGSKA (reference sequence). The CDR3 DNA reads TGCAGTGCCCTCCCTTCGGCTAGCGGAACCTACGAGCAGTACTTC. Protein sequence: CSALPSASGTYEQYF.

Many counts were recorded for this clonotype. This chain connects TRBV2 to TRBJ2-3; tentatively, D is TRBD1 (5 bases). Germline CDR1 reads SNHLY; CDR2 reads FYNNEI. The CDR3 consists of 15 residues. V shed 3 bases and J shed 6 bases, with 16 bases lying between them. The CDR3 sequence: CASSDWQGLGDTQYF. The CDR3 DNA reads TGTGCCAGCAGTGACTGGCAGGGCTTAGGGGATACGCAGTATTTT.

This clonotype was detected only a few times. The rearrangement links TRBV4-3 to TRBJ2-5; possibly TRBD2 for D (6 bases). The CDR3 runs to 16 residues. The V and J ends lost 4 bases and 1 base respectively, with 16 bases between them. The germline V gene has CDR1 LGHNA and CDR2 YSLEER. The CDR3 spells CASSPGSGEFQETQYF. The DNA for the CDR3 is TGCGCCAGCAGCCCTGGTAGCGGCGAATTCCAAGAGACCCAGTACTTC.

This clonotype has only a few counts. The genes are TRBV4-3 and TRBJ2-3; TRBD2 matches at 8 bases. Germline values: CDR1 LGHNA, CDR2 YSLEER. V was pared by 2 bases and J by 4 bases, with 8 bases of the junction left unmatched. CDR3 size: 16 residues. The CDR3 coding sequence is TGCGCCAGCAGCCAACAAGCGGGAGCGGGGGCAGATACGCAGTATTTT. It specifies CASSQQAGAGADTQYF.